Listed here are 27 T cell receptor beta chains from one sample, sequenced in a study of neoadjuvant anti-PD-1 for oral cavity cancer. The assay was immunoSEQ multiplex PCR, and TCRdb's table has in-frame clones only and misses some. In the table there are about 14,000 clones, 60% to 80% of which are singletons. The sequences come from PBMCs, collected before nivolumab (anti-PD-1) treatment. These receptors came from a person between 35 and 79 years old with oral cavity squamous cell carcinoma.

This clone showed up just a few times. The V and J genes are TRBV5-6 and TRBJ1-6; the match to TRBD1 covers 11 bases. The CDR3 spans 15 residues. Trimming took 4 bases from V and 8 from J; bases not matched to a gene: 5. From germline, CDR1 is SGHDT and CDR2 YYEEEE. The CDR3 here is CASSRTGGLDSPLHF. CDR3 in DNA: TGTGCCAGCAGCCGGACAGGGGGCCTAGATTCACCCCTCCACTTT.

CDR3 residues: CATSSPGQGYGYTF. CDR3 DNA: TGTGCCACCAGCAGTCCCGGACAGGGCTATGGCTACACCTTC. The rearrangement uses TRBV15 and TRBJ1-2, with TRBD1 matching over 8 bases. V dropped 3 bases and J dropped 4; count of bases not matched to a gene: 4. The CDR3 is made up of 14 amino acids. CDR1 LNHNV and CDR2 YYDKDF come from the germline V gene (reference sequence).

The chain combines TRBV29-1 with TRBJ2-1; 9 bases line up with TRBD1. This CDR3 region has 12 residues. The trim removed 1 base at V and 15 bases at J, leaving 7 bases unmatched. Germline values: CDR1 SQVTM, CDR2 ANQGSEA. The CDR3 loop is CSVEVGTGRLFF. The CDR3 nucleotides are TGCAGCGTTGAAGTGGGGACAGGGAGGCTGTTCTTC.

The chain links TRBV28 to TRBJ1-5; weak D call: TRBD1 (6 bases). Trimming pared 6 bases from V and 2 bases from J, leaving 14 bases between. Germline V gene data show CDR1 as MDHEN and CDR2 as SYDVKM. The CDR3 is 15 amino acids. The CDR3 sequence is CASSYTGSRNQPQHF. CDR3 coding DNA: TGTGCCAGCAGCTATACAGGGTCGCGCAATCAGCCCCAGCATTTT.

The chain joins TRBV27 to TRBJ2-1; TRBD2 might be the D (6 bases). The germline V gene has CDR1 MNHEY and CDR2 SMNVEV (reference sequence). The CDR3 contains 15 residues. V shed 3 bases and J shed 5 bases, with 14 bases lying between them. CDR3 protein: CASSFLTSNDNEQFF. The CDR3 coding sequence is TGTGCCAGCAGTTTCCTAACTAGCAACGACAATGAGCAGTTCTTC.

This chain links TRBV15 with TRBJ2-7; no clear D gene. From germline, CDR1 is LNHNV and CDR2 YYDKDF (reference sequence). V dropped 1 base and J dropped 4 bases, with 8 bases sitting between them. The CDR3 runs to 13 residues. Here the CDR3 DNA reads TGTGCCACCAGCAGAGGAACCTCGTACGAGCAGTACTTC. Protein: CATSRGTSYEQYF.

This clone turned up a few times. The V call is TRBV5-1, the J call TRBJ2-7, with 10 bases lining up with TRBD1. Unmatched junction bases numbered 10, after V lost 4 bases and J lost 3 bases. Germline CDR1 is SGHRS and CDR2 is YFSETQ. This CDR3 contains 16 residues. The DNA for the CDR3 is TGCGCCAGCAGCCCCGGGACAGGGGTTGTCTTCTACGAGCAGTACTTC. Amino acid sequence: CASSPGTGVVFYEQYF.

The V call is TRBV28, the J call TRBJ2-7, with D maybe TRBD1 (6 bases). V shed 6 bases and J shed 5 bases, with 14 bases lying between them. The CDR3 extends over 13 amino acids. CDR1 and CDR2 (germline): MDHEN, SYDVKM. CDR3 DNA sequence: TGTGCCAGCAGCAAAGGGGGTTGGGACGAGCAGTACTTC. It translates to CASSKGGWDEQYF.

The chain couples TRBV13 to TRBJ1-6; D might be TRBD1 (6 bases). Trimming shortened V by 0 bases and J by 7 bases, and 10 bases separated the two germline ends. This CDR3 has 15 amino acids. Germline V gene data show CDR1 as PRHDT and CDR2 as FYEKMQ (reference sequence). CDR3: CASSLGGAKNSPLHF. The CDR3 DNA follows: TGTGCCAGCAGCTTAGGGGGGGCAAAGAATTCACCCCTCCACTTT.

This rearrangement joins TRBV5-1 to TRBJ1-1; 9 bases map to TRBD1. The ends lost 4 bases at V and 3 bases at J; junction bases unmatched: 10. Germline CDR1 reads SGHRS; CDR2 reads YFSETQ. The CDR3 sequence is 16 residues long. This CDR3 is CASSADNRGPYTEAFF. As DNA, the CDR3 is TGCGCCAGCAGCGCGGATAACAGGGGGCCCTACACTGAAGCTTTCTTT.

The chain has TRBV11-2 and TRBJ2-7; 7 nucleotides match TRBD1. From germline, CDR1 is SGHAT and CDR2 FQNNGV. The V gene end was trimmed by 4 bases and the J gene end by 2 bases; junction bases not matched to a gene: 5. The CDR3 totals 14 residues. The CDR3 DNA sequence: TGTGCCAGCAGCTCCACCGGGACAGCCTACGAGCAGTACTTC. The encoded protein is CASSSTGTAYEQYF.

The gene calls are TRBV29-1 and TRBJ2-1, with D possibly TRBD1 on 6 matching bases. Trimming pared 7 bases from V and 6 bases from J, leaving 19 bases between. The CDR3 is 14 amino acids. From germline, CDR1 is SQVTM and CDR2 ANQGSEA. The CDR3 DNA follows: TGCAGCGAAGTCGGACAGTCTAGTTTCAATGAGCAGTTCTTC. Encoded protein: CSEVGQSSFNEQFF.

The V and J genes are TRBV7-9 and TRBJ2-7; 12 nucleotides match TRBD2. This CDR3 contains 15 residues. V was pared by 4 bases and J by 4 bases, with 5 bases of the junction left unmatched. From germline, CDR1 is SEHNR and CDR2 FQNEAQ (reference sequence). The CDR3 reads CASSSLTSGSYEQYF. Written as DNA, the CDR3 is TGTGCCAGCAGCTCTCTGACTAGCGGGAGTTACGAGCAGTACTTC.

This clone was seen a handful of times. The chain couples TRBV6-5 to TRBJ2-5, with D possibly TRBD2 on 5 matching bases. CDR3 length equals 13 residues. Germline assignment: CDR1 MNHEY and CDR2 SVGAGI. V shed 11 bases and J shed 2 bases, with 15 bases lying between them. As DNA, the CDR3 is TGTGCCTCCGCCTCGGGAATACAAGAGACCCAGTACTTC. Translation: CASASGIQETQYF.

V usage is TRBV30 and J usage is TRBJ1-6; D unclear. The CDR3 runs to 15 residues. Germline V CDR1 and CDR2: GTSNPN, SVGIG (reference sequence). V lost 0 bases to trimming and J lost 7 bases, with 13 bases between them. The CDR3 DNA follows: TGTGCCTGGAGTGTAGGTGCATCAACGAATTCACCCCTCCACTTT. Residues: CAWSVGASTNSPLHF.

This sequence joins TRBV4-1 and TRBJ1-1; no clear D. Germline CDR1 reads MGHRA; CDR2 reads YSYEKL. Deletions cut 4 bases from V and 5 bases from J, with 14 bases between. The CDR3 has 14 amino acids. In DNA form, the CDR3 reads TGCGCCAGCAGCCCCCCCGGTAGTGGGACTGAAGCTTTCTTT. Residues: CASSPPGSGTEAFF.

The V and J genes are TRBV7-2 and TRBJ1-1; D not certain. The V gene's germline CDR1 is SGHTA and CDR2 FQGNSA. V was shortened by 4 bases and J by 6 bases, with 15 bases between the two germline ends. The CDR3 contains 14 residues. CDR3 sequence (DNA): TGTGCCAGCAGCTGGGTCACCGGAAGGGCTGAAGCTTTCTTT. Encoded protein: CASSWVTGRAEAFF.

The chain combines TRBV7-2 with TRBJ1-5; a possible D gene is TRBD1 (5 bases). The CDR3 loop spans 15 amino acids. Germline CDR1 SGHTA, CDR2 FQGNSA. V lost 5 bases to trimming and J lost 1 base, with 12 bases between them. The CDR3 nucleotides are TGTGCCAGCAGCCCCGGGGGGGGGAGCAATCAGCCCCAGCATTTT. It is translated as CASSPGGGSNQPQHF.

CDR3 region: CASSSRRLAGFYNEQFF. The DNA of the CDR3 is TGCGCCAGCAGCTCCCGCCGACTAGCGGGGTTTTACAATGAGCAGTTCTTC. The chain uses TRBV5-1 and TRBJ2-1; 11 bases align to TRBD2. The CDR3 spans 17 residues. The junction had 9 bases not matched to a gene; V was cut back by 3 bases and J by 4 bases. Looked up from germline, CDR1 is SGHRS and CDR2 is YFSETQ.

The V call is TRBV5-1, the J call TRBJ2-1, with 11 bases fitting TRBD2. Germline assignment: CDR1 SGHRS and CDR2 YFSETQ. The trim removed 3 bases at V and 4 bases at J, leaving 9 bases unmatched. The CDR3 has 17 amino acids. The CDR3 sequence: CASSYYPGTSGYNEQFF. CDR3 nucleotides: TGCGCCAGCAGCTATTACCCCGGGACTAGCGGTTACAATGAGCAGTTCTTC. Full variable domain (rest looked up from reference TRBV5-1 and TRBJ2-1): KAGVTQTPRYLIKTRGQQVTLSCSPISGHRSVSWYQQTPGQGLQFLFEYFSETQRNKGNFPGRFSGRQFSNSRSEMNVSTLELGDSALYLCASSYYPGTSGYNEQFFGPGTRLTVL.

DNA for the CDR3: TGTGCCAGCAGCGACAGCAACACTGAAGCTTTCTTT. The encoded protein is CASSDSNTEAFF. The J gene is TRBJ1-1, the V gene TRBV6-6; D may be TRBD1 (5 bases). In germline, CDR1 is MNHNY, CDR2 SVGAGI (reference sequence). V gave up 6 bases and J gave up 2 bases, with 7 bases separating them. The CDR3 runs 12 residues.

This clone appeared a few times. Other DNA sequences in this specimen translate into the identical CDR3. In nucleotides, the CDR3 is TGTGCCTGGAGTGTACGAAGGGCAGATACGCAGTATTTT. The encoded protein is CAWSVRRADTQYF. The rearrangement uses TRBV30 and TRBJ2-3; D remains ambiguous. The germline V and J ends were trimmed by 0 bases and 4 bases, with 8 bases remaining between them. The CDR3 consists of 13 residues. Germline V lookup: CDR1 GTSNPN, CDR2 SVGIG (reference sequence).

As DNA, the CDR3 is TGTGCCAGCAGCCCCGGAGGTGAAGCTTTCTTT. Its protein product is CASSPGGEAFF. The J gene is TRBJ1-1, the V gene TRBV7-9; D is uncertain. V lost 5 bases and J lost 7, with 8 bases in between. This CDR3 is built from 11 residues. Germline assignment: CDR1 SEHNR and CDR2 FQNEAQ (reference sequence). Full variable domain (remainder filled in from reference TRBV7-9 and TRBJ1-1): DTGVSQNPRHKITKRGQNVTFRCDPISEHNRLYWYRQTLGQGPEFLTYFQNEAQLEKSRLLSDRFSAERPKGSFSTLEIQRTEQGDSAMYLCASSPGGEAFFGQGTRLTVV.

The rearrangement joins TRBV7-9 to TRBJ2-5; 9 bases agree with TRBD1. Germline V gene data show CDR1 as SEHNR and CDR2 as FQNEAQ (reference sequence). The CDR3 extends over 16 amino acids. J lost 2 bases, V lost 5 bases, and 9 bases had no gene match. The DNA of the CDR3 is TGTGCCAGCAGCGGTATCGGACAGGGGTGGCAAGAGACCCAGTACTTC. It specifies CASSGIGQGWQETQYF. Variable domain in full (rest from reference TRBV7-9 and TRBJ2-5): DTGVSQNPRHKITKRGQNVTFRCDPISEHNRLYWYRQTLGQGPEFLTYFQNEAQLEKSRLLSDRFSAERPKGSFSTLEIQRTEQGDSAMYLCASSGIGQGWQETQYFGPGTRLLVL.

The chain employs TRBV11-2 and TRBJ1-2; D unclear. This CDR3 contains 14 residues. Germline values: CDR1 SGHAT, CDR2 FQNNGV. Trimming took 0 bases from V and 5 from J, leaving 10 bases between them. CDR3 protein: CASSLEGSTYGYTF. CDR3 sequence (DNA): TGTGCCAGCAGCTTAGAGGGCAGTACTTATGGCTACACCTTC.

V gene TRBV27 combines with J gene TRBJ2-2; no reliable D call. Germline V gene lookup returns CDR1 MNHEY and CDR2 SMNVEV (reference sequence). V lost 3 bases, J lost 5 bases, and 7 bases lay in between. The CDR3 is 13 amino acids. CDR3 bases: TGTGCCAGCAGTTTTTTGGGAACCGGGGAGCTGTTTTTT. Its protein is CASSFLGTGELFF.

The count of this clone is one. J is TRBJ2-5 and V is TRBV19; 9 positions match TRBD2. The CDR3 spans 14 residues. Trimming removed 5 bases from V and 4 bases from J; junction bases left unmatched: 5. CDR1 and CDR2 (germline): LNHDA, SQIVND (reference sequence). The CDR3 nucleotides read TGTGCCAGTAGTGTGGGACTAGCTGGAGAGACCCAGTACTTC. It encodes CASSVGLAGETQYF.